A selection of T cell receptor beta chains follows, all from one sample in a study of T cells in Graves' hyperthyroidism and ophthalmopathy. One entry per CDR3 protein, called by TCRdb with MiXCR from the multiplex PCR reads. The profile covers roughly 260,000 distinct CDR3 sequences, with about 15% appearing a single time and roughly 15% taken by the ten largest. The material sequenced was blood. The origin of the receptors is a woman aged 40 to 49 with Graves' hyperthyroidism that later progressed to Graves' ophthalmopathy. Both conserved end residues are part of each CDR3.

V gene	J gene	CDR3 protein
TRBV5-4	TRBJ2-1	CASSLDGGDNEQFF
TRBV19	TRBJ2-7	CASSPSAAGNDLYEQYF
TRBV7-9	TRBJ1-1	CASSLAGSGSTEAFF
TRBV11-1	TRBJ2-7	CASSPQGVEQYF
TRBV20-1	TRBJ2-1	CSAPAGLAAYNEQFF
TRBV5-1	TRBJ2-2	CASTWRGENTGELFF
TRBV9	TRBJ2-4	CASSDGTGVWRNIQYF
TRBV6-5	TRBJ2-7	CASSYLGGEAYEQYF
TRBV15	TRBJ2-4	CATSRPNRALNIQYF
TRBV15	TRBJ1-4	CATSRDRGRGGDEKLFF
TRBV6-5	TRBJ2-3	CASSYSTSADTQYF
TRBV6-1	TRBJ2-3	CASRPRVPTLSLADTQYF
TRBV5-1	TRBJ2-7	CASRAGTTYEQYF
TRBV28	TRBJ2-3	CASSLLRDSSTDTQYF
TRBV5-1	TRBJ2-5	CASSAGNDIRETQYF
TRBV3-1	TRBJ1-4	CASSRGTTNEKLFF
TRBV19	TRBJ1-1	CASSMGLQGFTEAFF
TRBV5-1	TRBJ2-1	CASSLSYGNEQFF
TRBV5-1	TRBJ2-7	CASSPSWGFNEQYF
TRBV7-9	TRBJ2-4	CASSVLTSGRWGAKNTQYF
TRBV7-9	TRBJ2-5	CASREVGGLETQYF
TRBV4-1	TRBJ1-4	CASSQPTGSTNEKLFF
TRBV28	TRBJ2-7	CASSLWGLYYEQYF
TRBV27	TRBJ1-4	CASSFDSSTNEKLFF
TRBV19	TRBJ1-3	CASSIGTASGNTIYF
TRBV4-1	TRBJ1-2	CASSRRPGLADGYTF
TRBV18	TRBJ2-1	CASSSTSGSHNEQSF
TRBV7-8	TRBJ1-3	CASRLSGKGNTIYF
TRBV11-2	TRBJ2-1	CASSHGHHSYNEQFF
TRBV28	TRBJ1-1	CASSLVPYLGPGTEAFF
TRBV20-1	TRBJ2-7	CSAIRAGDSYEQYF
TRBV19	TRBJ2-1	CASSIAVRTSGRGSSYNEQFF
TRBV20-1	TRBJ1-5	CSARQGYSNQPHHF
TRBV6-1	TRBJ2-7	CASSDGTVYEQYF
TRBV6-1	TRBJ2-1	CASPDGRSSSSYNEQFF
TRBV12-3/TRBV12-4	TRBJ2-7	CASSGDFQPGEQYF
TRBV28	TRBJ1-6	CASSLVGEAPPLHF
TRBV20-1	TRBJ2-2	CSAALLGQGGELFF
TRBV5-1	TRBJ2-7	CASSSPDRALSYEQYF
TRBV19	TRBJ2-1	CASNTGLHNEQFF
TRBV30	TRBJ2-2	CAWLQDTGELFF
TRBV5-8	TRBJ1-2	CASSFMANYGYTF
TRBV9	TRBJ1-3	CASSVAIYPAGNTIYF
TRBV28	TRBJ1-5	CASSSFPGGSNQPQHF
TRBV20-1	TRBJ2-1	CSARERGLAGPYNEQFF
TRBV6-1	TRBJ1-1	CASRGLVTEAFF
TRBV12-3/TRBV12-4	TRBJ1-4	CASSPHRGGDGSEKLFF
TRBV12-3/TRBV12-4	TRBJ2-3	CASSPRDSSLGTQYF
TRBV4-1	TRBJ2-7	CASSQTSGSAYEQYF
TRBV20-1	TRBJ2-3	CSASGTAGGTDTQYF